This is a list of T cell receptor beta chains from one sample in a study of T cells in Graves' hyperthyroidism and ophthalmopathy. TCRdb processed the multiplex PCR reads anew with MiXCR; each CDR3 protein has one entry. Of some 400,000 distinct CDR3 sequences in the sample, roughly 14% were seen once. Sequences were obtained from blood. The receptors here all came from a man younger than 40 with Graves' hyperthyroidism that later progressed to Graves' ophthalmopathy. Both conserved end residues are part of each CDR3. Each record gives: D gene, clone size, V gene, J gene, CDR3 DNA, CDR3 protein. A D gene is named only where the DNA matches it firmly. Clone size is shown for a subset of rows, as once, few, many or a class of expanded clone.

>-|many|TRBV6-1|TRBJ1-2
TGTGCCAGCAGTGAAGCGATGTCAGGGGAAGGCTACACCTTC
CASSEAMSGEGYTF
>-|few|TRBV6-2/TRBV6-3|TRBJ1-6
TGTGCCAGCAGTTACTCTGGGGACACCGGCACCCTCCACTTT
CASSYSGDTGTLHF
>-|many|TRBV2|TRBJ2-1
TGTGCCAGCAGTGAAATTCGGCGGGGAAGAAATGAGCAGTTCTTC
CASSEIRRGRNEQFF
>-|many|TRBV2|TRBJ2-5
TGTGCCAGCTCAGTTAAAGAGACCCAGTACTTC
CASSVKETQYF
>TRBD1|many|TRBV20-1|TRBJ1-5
TGCAGTGCTAGTTACGACAGGGGAGGCAATCAGCCCCAGCATTTT
CSASYDRGGNQPQHF
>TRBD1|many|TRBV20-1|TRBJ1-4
TGCAGTGCTAGCTTCCACAGGGGGGATGAAAAACTGTTTTTT
CSASFHRGDEKLFF
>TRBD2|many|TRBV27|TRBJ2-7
TGTGCCAGCAGTTCCGGGACTAGCGGGGGTTACGAGCAGTACTTC
CASSSGTSGGYEQYF
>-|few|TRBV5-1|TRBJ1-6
TGCGCCAGCAGCCTAGGGACCAATAATTCACCCCTCCACTTT
CASSLGTNNSPLHF
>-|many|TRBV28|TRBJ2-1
TGTGCCAGCAGTGAATCGGGGACTGAGCAGTTCTTC
CASSESGTEQFF
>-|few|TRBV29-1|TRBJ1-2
TGCAGCGTTGACAAGGGCCACTTGGACTATGGCTACACCTTC
CSVDKGHLDYGYTF
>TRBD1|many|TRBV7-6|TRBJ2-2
TGTGCCAGCAGCAGTAGACAGGGAAGGAGTAGCGGGGAGCTGTTTTTT
CASSSRQGRSSGELFF
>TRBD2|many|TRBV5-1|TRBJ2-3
TGCGCCAGCAGCTTAACTAGCGGGTCGGATACGCAGTATTTT
CASSLTSGSDTQYF
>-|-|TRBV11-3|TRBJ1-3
TGTGCCAGCAGCTTGCGGGGCAGATTTGGAAACACCATATATTTT
CASSLRGRFGNTIYF
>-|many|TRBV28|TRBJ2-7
TGTGCCAGCAGTTTATCCGGGTTGGGCGAGCAGTACTTC
CASSLSGLGEQYF
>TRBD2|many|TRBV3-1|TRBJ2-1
TGTGCCAGCAGCCAAGATCTAGTAGCGGGGGGGCCTATGAATGAGCAGTTCTTC
CASSQDLVAGGPMNEQFF
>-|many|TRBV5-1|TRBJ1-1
TGCGCCAGCAGCTTGAAGAACGCGCGGGGCACTGAAGCTTTCTTT
CASSLKNARGTEAFF